This TCR beta chain emerged from a study of CD8 T cells in Susac syndrome. This clonotype was observed a single time. The germline gene is not matched at one end of the junction; a read error may be the cause. The authors reverse transcribed roughly 0.5 to 1 ug RNA with random hexamers. TCRdb reprocessed the immunoSEQ multiplex PCR reads with MiXCR, giving one entry per CDR3 protein. The profile shows around 130,000 distinct CDR3 sequences, around 86% of them singletons. Sequencing of TCR beta, carried out with a high-throughput approach, was applied to CD8+ and CD4+ T cells from the blood. The CDR3 totals 16 residues. Germline CDR1 SGHRS, CDR2 YFSETQ.

The receptor was derived from a human donor with multiple sclerosis. Sequencing was done on a sample of CD8+ T cells from PBMCs. The chain joins TRBV5-1 to TRBJ2-1, with D perhaps matching TRBD2 (7 bases). CDR3 amino acids: CASNLRGPTSYNEQFF. CDR3 in DNA: TGCGCCAGCAACTTGCGGGGGCCGACCTCCTACAATGAGCAGTTCTTC.